A selection of T cell receptor beta chains follows, all from one sample in a study of cytomegalovirus exposure and HLA in healthy donors. The data were produced by immunoSEQ multiplex PCR, yet TCRdb's version contains in-frame clones alone and is incomplete. The sample yields 75,000 to 90,000 clones, less than 85% seen once. Sequenced material: PBMCs. All receptors come from a man aged 60-69 years in good health and CMV-seronegative. CDR3s include the opening cysteine and the closing phenylalanine or tryptophan. The D gene is left open where the match is weak. Where a row states a size, it is once, few, many or the class of an expanded clone; other rows omit it.

clone_size,j_call,d_call,v_call,cdr3_length,cdr3_aa,cdr3_nt
-,TRBJ2-1,-,TRBV9,15,CASSLLAGVYNEQFF,TGTGCCAGCAGCCTACTGGCAGGGGTATACAATGAGCAGTTCTTC
-,TRBJ1-5,TRBD1,TRBV19,16,CASSPTGGDGNQPQHF,TGTGCCAGTAGCCCGACAGGGGGCGATGGCAATCAGCCCCAGCATTTT
-,TRBJ1-2,TRBD1,TRBV2,13,CASRGTGQSGYTF,TGTGCCAGCAGGGGGACAGGGCAGTCTGGCTACACCTTC
-,TRBJ2-1,TRBD2,TRBV9,13,CASSVDLSGGFFF,TGTGCCAGCAGCGTAGATCTTAGCGGGGGGTTTTTCTTC
-,TRBJ2-2,-,TRBV4-1,19,CASSQEFVLSGPRTGELFF,TGCGCCAGCAGCCAAGAATTCGTTCTCAGCGGGCCGCGGACCGGGGAGCTGTTTTTT
-,TRBJ2-1,-,TRBV19,14,CASSTQQGPHEQFF,TGTGCCAGTAGTACCCAGCAGGGGCCGCATGAGCAGTTCTTC
-,TRBJ1-2,-,TRBV29-1,15,CSVDLIGLGVYGYTF,TGCAGCGTTGACCTCATAGGGCTCGGGGTCTATGGCTACACCTTC
-,TRBJ2-2,-,TRBV6-1,14,CASSGQGNTGELFF,TGTGCCAGCAGCGGGCAGGGAAACACCGGGGAGCTGTTTTTT
-,TRBJ2-1,-,TRBV29-1,16,CSVPPPRTGPYNEQFF,TGCAGCGTTCCTCCCCCGCGGACTGGACCCTACAATGAGCAGTTCTTC
few,TRBJ2-5,-,TRBV4-1,13,CASSPDRGETQYF,TGCGCCAGCAGTCCGGACAGAGGCGAGACCCAGTACTTC
-,TRBJ1-1,-,TRBV7-2,11,CASSPGTEAFF,TGTGCCAGCAGCCCGGGTACTGAAGCTTTCTTT
-,TRBJ2-7,TRBD2,TRBV4-1,13,CASSQGGGREQYF,TGCGCCAGCAGCCAGGGGGGGGGTCGGGAGCAGTACTTC
-,TRBJ1-2,-,TRBV2,15,CASSEAADSLYGYTF,TGTGCCAGCAGTGAAGCGGCGGACAGCCTCTATGGCTACACCTTC
-,TRBJ2-5,TRBD1,TRBV5-1,15,CASSSPGQGPQTQYF,TGCGCCAGCAGCTCCCCGGGACAGGGACCCCAGACCCAGTACTTC
-,TRBJ2-7,TRBD2,TRBV19,17,CASSTASGGIYSYEQYF,TGTGCCAGTAGTACGGCTAGCGGGGGGATCTACTCCTACGAGCAGTACTTC
-,TRBJ1-5,TRBD1,TRBV6-1,14,CASKDRAENQPQHF,TGTGCCAGCAAGGACAGGGCTGAGAATCAGCCCCAGCATTTT
-,TRBJ2-1,-,TRBV11-3,15,CASSPGLGADNEQFF,TGTGCCAGCAGCCCAGGGTTGGGGGCGGACAATGAGCAGTTCTTC
-,TRBJ1-2,-,TRBV6-5,14,CASSVRRETYGYTF,TGTGCCAGCAGTGTACGACGGGAGACCTATGGCTACACCTTC
-,TRBJ2-7,-,TRBV5-4,15,CASSSRGEESHEQYF,TGTGCCAGCAGCTCCCGTGGGGAGGAGTCCCACGAGCAGTACTTC
-,TRBJ2-2,-,TRBV11-3,13,CASSLYEAGELFF,TGTGCCAGCAGCTTATACGAGGCCGGGGAGCTGTTTTTT
-,TRBJ1-1,TRBD1,TRBV27,16,CASSDRDRGPGTEAFF,TGTGCCAGCAGTGACCGGGACAGGGGCCCGGGCACTGAAGCTTTCTTT
-,TRBJ1-1,TRBD1,TRBV4-1,15,CASSHEDRDSTEAFF,TGCGCCAGCAGCCACGAGGACAGGGATTCCACTGAAGCTTTCTTT
-,TRBJ1-2,-,TRBV7-9,14,CASSLALPGDGYTF,TGTGCCAGCAGCTTAGCGCTACCAGGTGATGGCTACACCTTC
-,TRBJ2-1,TRBD2,TRBV27,15,CASSPLTSAYNEQFF,TGTGCCAGCAGTCCGTTGACTAGCGCCTACAATGAGCAGTTCTTC
few,TRBJ1-1,-,TRBV30,13,CAWSTDRNTEAFF,TGTGCCTGGAGCACCGACAGGAACACTGAAGCTTTCTTT
-,TRBJ1-2,-,TRBV11-3,19,CASSLDLGTREDYLYGYTF,TGTGCCAGCAGCTTAGATTTGGGGACTCGGGAGGATTACCTCTATGGCTACACCTTC
-,TRBJ1-6,TRBD1,TRBV7-3,14,CASSQDRAGSPLHF,TGTGCCAGCAGCCAAGACAGGGCCGGTTCACCCCTCCACTTT
-,TRBJ2-7,TRBD1,TRBV7-3,14,CASSSGGPPYEQYF,TGTGCCAGCAGCTCAGGGGGCCCCCCCTACGAGCAGTACTTC
-,TRBJ2-3,TRBD2,TRBV5-6,17,CATAPGLAGPGTDTQYF,TGTGCCACCGCGCCGGGACTAGCGGGGCCGGGTACAGATACGCAGTATTTT
-,TRBJ1-3,TRBD1,TRBV5-1,15,CASSSRQGTGNTIYF,TGCGCCAGCAGCTCCAGACAGGGAACTGGAAACACCATATATTTT
-,TRBJ1-2,-,TRBV9,15,CASSVVPTGNYGYTF,TGTGCCAGCAGCGTAGTTCCCACAGGGAACTATGGCTACACCTTC
-,TRBJ1-5,-,TRBV5-6,18,CASSLGSEGVRGNQPQHF,TGTGCCAGCAGCTTGGGGAGTGAAGGAGTCAGGGGCAATCAGCCCCAGCATTTT
-,TRBJ2-7,-,TRBV15,14,CATSRDLQGYEQYF,TGTGCCACCAGCAGAGATCTGCAGGGCTACGAGCAGTACTTC
-,TRBJ2-2,-,TRBV21-1,16,CASSSPGTAQPGELFF,TGTGCCAGCAGCAGCCCCGGGACAGCGCAACCCGGGGAGCTGTTTTTT
few,TRBJ2-3,TRBD2,TRBV2,16,CASSGVSGGGTDTQYF,TGTGCCAGCAGTGGAGTTAGCGGGGGCGGCACAGATACGCAGTATTTT
-,TRBJ2-7,-,TRBV29-1,13,CSVELQVTYEQYF,TGCAGCGTTGAATTACAAGTTACCTACGAGCAGTACTTC
many,TRBJ1-3,-,TRBV6-6,12,CASRRPGNTIYF,TGTGCCAGCAGGAGGCCTGGAAACACCATATATTTT
-,TRBJ2-1,-,TRBV5-1,16,CASSTARGTVADEQFF,TGCGCCAGCAGCACGGCCCGCGGGACAGTGGCGGATGAGCAGTTCTTC
once,TRBJ1-3,TRBD1,TRBV12-5,17,CASGLNPGGNTGNTIYF,TGTGCTAGTGGTTTGAATCCAGGGGGCAACACTGGAAACACCATATATTTT
-,TRBJ2-3,-,TRBV10-1,15,CASSDTEGSTDTQYF,TGCGCCAGCAGCGATACAGAGGGAAGCACAGATACGCAGTATTTT
-,TRBJ2-2,-,TRBV11-2,14,CASSLDRVSGELFF,TGTGCCAGCAGCTTAGATCGGGTTTCCGGGGAGCTGTTTTTT
-,TRBJ2-7,-,TRBV13,12,CASSLGGYEQYF,TGTGCCAGCAGCTTAGGCGGCTACGAGCAGTACTTC
-,TRBJ2-7,TRBD2,TRBV4-2,14,CASSLAGGRDEQYF,TGTGCCAGCTCCTTAGCGGGGGGGCGGGACGAGCAGTACTTC
-,TRBJ1-1,TRBD1,TRBV27,15,CASSLGQGDGTEAFF,TGTGCCAGCAGTCTCGGACAGGGGGATGGAACTGAAGCTTTCTTT
-,TRBJ2-2,-,TRBV7-3,15,CASSLGGGMGGELFF,TGTGCCAGCAGCTTAGGAGGAGGGATGGGCGGGGAGCTGTTTTTT
-,TRBJ1-2,TRBD1,TRBV29-1,11,CSVRQGDGYTF,TGCAGCGTCCGACAGGGGGATGGCTACACCTTC
-,TRBJ2-3,-,TRBV7-7,15,CASSQGRGSTDTQYF,TGTGCTAGCAGCCAGGGGAGGGGGAGCACAGATACGCAGTATTTT
large,TRBJ1-6,-,TRBV5-4,17,CASSLGAGQPYNSPLHF,TGTGCCAGCAGCTTGGGGGCAGGGCAGCCCTATAATTCACCCCTCCACTTT
-,TRBJ2-6,TRBD2,TRBV15,23,CATSRSAHRLAGGYNSGANVLTF,TGTGCCACCAGCAGGTCCGCCCACCGACTAGCGGGGGGTTACAACTCTGGGGCCAACGTCCTGACTTTC
few,TRBJ1-6,-,TRBV7-3,13,CASSSAGNSPLHF,TGTGCCAGCAGCTCTGCCGGGAATTCACCCCTCCACTTT
-,TRBJ1-1,-,TRBV10-3,14,CAIMTGDMNAEAFF,TGTGCCATCATGACAGGAGATATGAACGCTGAAGCTTTCTTT
few,TRBJ1-6,-,TRBV6-6,14,CASSYKQGPSPLHF,TGTGCCAGCAGTTACAAGCAGGGTCCCTCACCCCTCCACTTT